This T cell receptor beta chain was obtained from a study of PD-1 blockade in classical Hodgkin lymphoma. Every single patient, without exception, relapsed after autologous stem cell transplantation, and brentuximab vedotin exposure varied. TCRdb's table, derived via immunoSEQ multiplex PCR, lists solely in-frame clones and lacks some. The sample yields 12,000 to 15,000 clones, about 82% seen once. This clone was seen a few times. Germline V lookup: CDR1 SEHNR, CDR2 FQNEAQ (reference sequence). The V end was cut by 6 bases, the J end by 8 bases, with 19 bases between. The CDR3 consists of 15 residues.

The V gene is TRBV7-9, the J gene TRBJ1-4; TRBD1 is a possible D gene (6 bases). This TCR was recovered from a human donor with classical Hodgkin lymphoma. The sequencing here drew on peripheral blood mononuclear cells (PBMCs), taken at baseline. The CDR3 nucleotides read TGTGCCAGCAGTCCAAATGTGGGGGGCGGCGAAAAACTGTTTTTT. Protein product: CASSPNVGGGEKLFF.